Listed here are 13 T cell receptor beta chains from one sample, sequenced in a study of shared clonotypes between healthy human individuals. This table comes from immunoSEQ multiplex PCR, and its TCRdb copy is limited to in-frame clones, with some not included. Of fewer than 3 million clones listed, under 95% were seen once; the top ten hold around 0.38%. What was sequenced was naive CD4+ T cells from PBMCs. Subset noted: CD45RA+ positively selected. The receptors derive from a man in his late teens or twenties in good health. Some clones in this sample may be carry-over from other donors' samples.

This chain connects TRBV6-1 to TRBJ1-5, with unresolved D. The CDR3 extends over 14 amino acids. Germline-derived CDR1 and CDR2 are MNHNS and SASEGT. V was clipped by 8 bases and J by 0 bases, with 11 bases between them. CDR3 nucleotide sequence: TGTGCCAGCTCGACGGTGGTTAGCAATCAGCCCCAGCATTTT. The encoded protein is CASSTVVSNQPQHF.

The chain joins TRBV6-5 to TRBJ2-5; TRBD2 agrees at 9 bases. The CDR3 sequence is 16 residues long. J was trimmed by 3 bases and V by 0 bases; bases with no gene match: 5. Looked up from germline, CDR1 is MNHEY and CDR2 is SVGAGI. This CDR3 reads CASSYSSPSGEETQYF. For the CDR3, the DNA is TGTGCCAGCAGTTACTCGTCGCCTAGCGGGGAAGAGACCCAGTACTTC.

CDR3 in DNA: TGTGCCAGCAGCTTAGGCGTTTCAGGGGAGGCCAACGTCCTGACTTTC. Protein sequence: CASSLGVSGEANVLTF. The chain has TRBV7-9 and TRBJ2-6; D perhaps matches TRBD1 (6 bases). Trimming cost V 1 base and J 6 bases, with 13 bases left between them. The CDR3 has 16 amino acids. CDR1 is SEHNR and CDR2 is FQNEAQ in the germline V gene (reference sequence).

The rearrangement links TRBV6-5 to TRBJ2-5, with 9 bases aligning to TRBD1. The CDR3 has 15 residues. V was clipped by 4 bases and J by 5 bases; unmatched bases: 8. Per the germline V gene, CDR1 is MNHEY and CDR2 is SVGAGI. CDR3 bases: TGTGCCAGCAGTTCACAACAGGGGGCCGGGGAGACCCAGTACTTC. Translated: CASSSQQGAGETQYF.

This clone was observed a single time. This sample includes further DNA sequences coding for the same CDR3. The chain couples TRBV27 to TRBJ2-1; tentative D call: TRBD2 (6 bases). V was trimmed by 2 bases and J by 0 bases, leaving 8 bases between them. The CDR3 has 15 residues. Germline V gene lookup returns CDR1 MNHEY and CDR2 SMNVEV (reference sequence). The CDR3 is CASSLRRGSYNEQFF. In DNA, the CDR3 is TGTGCCAGCAGTTTACGGCGGGGCTCCTACAATGAGCAGTTCTTC.

The chain joins TRBV6-1 to TRBJ2-1; 8 bases are a match to TRBD1. The V gene end was trimmed by 0 bases and the J gene end by 7 bases; junction bases not matched to a gene: 8. The CDR3 is 16 amino acids. CDR1 and CDR2 (germline): MNHNS, SASEGT. The CDR3 DNA is TGTGCCAGCAGTGAAGCTGGGACAGGTCCAGGTAATGAGCAGTTCTTC. Protein: CASSEAGTGPGNEQFF.

The chain carries TRBV2 and TRBJ2-7; 8 bases fit TRBD2. J was trimmed by 4 bases and V by 8 bases; bases with no gene match: 10. This CDR3 has 14 residues. Germline V CDR1 and CDR2: SNHLY, FYNNEI. DNA of the CDR3: TGTGCCAGCTTAACGGGAGGGCTTCGATACGAGCAGTACTTC. Protein: CASLTGGLRYEQYF.

J is TRBJ1-1 and V is TRBV6-1; the D is unclear. Germline CDR1 MNHNS, CDR2 SASEGT. The CDR3 runs 21 residues. Trimming cost V 2 bases and J 1 base, with 29 bases left between them. The DNA for the CDR3 is TGTGCCAGCAGTGAAATCCCGCGGGTAGCCTGGTGGGGTAAAACGAACACTGAAGCTTTCTTT. Translation: CASSEIPRVAWWGKTNTEAFF.

This clone appeared a single time. The chain joins TRBV18 to TRBJ1-5, with unresolved D. The CDR3 length is 14 residues. V lost 6 bases, J lost 0 bases, and 9 bases lay in between. From germline, CDR1 is KGHSH and CDR2 LQKENI. CDR3 bases: TGTGCCAGCTCGGAGGCGGGTAGCAATCAGCCCCAGCATTTT. As protein: CASSEAGSNQPQHF. Looking up the rest from reference TRBV18 and TRBJ1-5 gives the full variable domain: NAGVMQNPRHLVRRRGQEARLRCSPMKGHSHVYWYRQLPEEGLKFMVYLQKENIIDESGMPKERFSAEFPKEGPSILRIQQVVRGDSAAYFCASSEAGSNQPQHFGDGTRLSIL.

This clone showed up just a few times. V is TRBV2 and J is TRBJ1-4, with TRBD1 matching over 11 bases. Germline lookup yields CDR1 SNHLY and CDR2 FYNNEI. The CDR3 length is 13 residues. The CDR3 spells CAGDRDRGKKLFF. The DNA of the CDR3 is TGTGCGGGGGACCGGGACAGGGGGAAAAAACTGTTTTTT.

The chain combines TRBV7-3 with TRBJ2-1; D remains ambiguous. V shed 5 bases and J shed 2 bases, with 16 bases lying between them. In germline, CDR1 is SGHTA, CDR2 FQGTGA. The CDR3 consists of 16 residues. CDR3 sequence reads: CASSAQTNSAYNEQFF. DNA for the CDR3: TGTGCCAGCAGCGCCCAAACTAATTCGGCCTACAATGAGCAGTTCTTC. The full variable domain, its missing parts supplied by reference TRBV7-3 and TRBJ2-1, is GAGVSQTPSNKVTEKGKYVELRCDPISGHTALYWYRQSLGQGPEFLIYFQGTGAADDSGLPNDRFFAVRPEGSVSTLKIQRTERGDSAVYLCASSAQTNSAYNEQFFGPGTRLTVL.

The gene calls are TRBV4-1 and TRBJ2-3; D uncertain. CDR1 is MGHRA, CDR2 YSYEKL, per germline. The CDR3 loop spans 15 amino acids. Trimming took off 3 bases at V and 0 bases at J, with 10 bases between the two ends. CDR3 in amino acids: CASSHYGVSTDTQYF. The CDR3 DNA follows: TGCGCCAGCAGCCACTATGGCGTGAGCACAGATACGCAGTATTTT.

This clone was seen only a few times. The chain recombines TRBV2 with TRBJ1-1; D gene unclear. The CDR3 sequence is 14 residues long. V was trimmed by 1 base and J by 3 bases, leaving 9 bases between them. Germline V gene lookup returns CDR1 SNHLY and CDR2 FYNNEI. The CDR3 sequence: CASSEVGRYTEAFF. The CDR3 nucleotides read TGTGCCAGCAGTGAAGTCGGCAGATACACTGAAGCTTTCTTT.